The 30 T cell receptor beta chains reported below all come from one sample, sequenced in a study of control samples from healthy donors and cancer patients. Some clones are missing from TCRdb's copy, which holds only in-frame ones; the method was immunoSEQ multiplex PCR. The sample lists tens of thousands of clones, 80% to 95% occurring once. The sequencing sample was made of PBMCs. The receptors come from a man in his forties with colorectal cancer.

The chain combines TRBV11-3 with TRBJ2-5; no clear D gene. This CDR3 is built from 11 residues. Germline V gives CDR1 SGHNT, CDR2 YENEEA. V shed 2 bases and J shed 9 bases, with 7 bases lying between them. For the CDR3, the DNA is TGTGCCAGCAGCTTAAGCAGCTCCCAGTACTTC. Translated: CASSLSSSQYF.

J is TRBJ2-2 and V is TRBV5-6, with TRBD1 identical over 11 bases. The germline CDR1 and CDR2 sequences are SGHDT and YYEEEE. The V and J ends lost 3 bases and 6 bases, in that order; junction bases with no gene match: 7. This CDR3 contains 16 residues. CDR3 residues: CASSWAGTGGAGELFF. DNA of the CDR3: TGTGCCAGCAGCTGGGCCGGGACAGGGGGGGCCGGGGAGCTGTTTTTT.

V and J are TRBV19 and TRBJ2-3; a possible D gene is TRBD2 (6 bases). Per germline, CDR1 LNHDA and CDR2 SQIVND (reference sequence). CDR3 length equals 13 residues. V was trimmed by 3 bases and J by 6 bases, leaving 10 bases between them. For the CDR3, the DNA is TGTGCCAGTAGTATGGGGGGTGGGGATACGCAGTATTTT. This translates into CASSMGGGDTQYF.

This chain connects TRBV21-1 to TRBJ2-7; TRBD1 was called by the table and not checked on the DNA. TRBV21-1 is a documented pseudogene. The CDR3 has 11 residues. The CDR3 sequence is CARDRSYEQYF. DNA for the CDR3: TGTGCCAGAGACAGAAGTTACGAGCAGTACTTC.

The genes are TRBV5-4 and TRBJ1-2; maybe TRBD1 (5 bases). From germline, CDR1 is SGHNT and CDR2 YYREEE (reference sequence). This CDR3 is 12 amino acids long. V lost 4 bases, J lost 5 bases, and 9 bases lay in between. Here the CDR3 reads CASSPGPYGYTF. CDR3 nucleotides: TGTGCCAGCAGCCCGGGACCATATGGCTACACCTTC.

This clone has a single count. J is TRBJ2-3 and V is TRBV27, with 8 nucleotides matching TRBD1. CDR3 size: 15 residues. Germline V lookup: CDR1 MNHEY, CDR2 SMNVEV (reference sequence). The V gene end was trimmed by 6 bases and the J gene end by 1 base; junction bases not matched to a gene: 6. CDR3 in amino acids: CASSLGQGRTDTQYF. The CDR3 nucleotides are TGTGCCAGCAGCTTAGGACAGGGTCGCACAGATACGCAGTATTTT.

This clone was picked up one time. The chain couples TRBV21-1 to TRBJ1-5; TRBD1 is taken as the D call from the table, unchecked against the DNA. TRBV21-1 constitutes a pseudogene. This CDR3 is built from 15 residues. The CDR3 sequence: CASSKGQGSNQPQHF. The CDR3 DNA is TGTGCCAGCAGCAAAGGGCAGGGAAGCAATCAGCCCCAGCATTTT.

This clone has just a few counts. V usage is TRBV5-8 and J usage is TRBJ2-7, with 12 bases fitting TRBD1. CDR3 length: 15 residues. Losses at the gene ends were 1 base for V and 4 bases for J; bases not matched to a gene: 3. Germline loops: CDR1 SGHTS, CDR2 YDEGEE. CDR3 sequence reads: CASSLPGQGAYEQYF. The CDR3 DNA sequence: TGTGCCAGCAGCTTGCCGGGACAGGGGGCGTACGAGCAGTACTTC.

This clone is a singleton in its sample. This chain uses TRBV5-1 with TRBJ1-2; D may be TRBD1 (5 bases). V was shortened by 6 bases and J by 4 bases, with 19 bases between the two germline ends. CDR1 is SGHRS, CDR2 YFSETQ, per germline. This CDR3 contains 15 residues. The CDR3 spells CASTMGEQISYGYTF. Here the CDR3 DNA reads TGCGCCAGCACTATGGGGGAACAGATATCCTATGGCTACACCTTC.

The CDR3 here is CASSIDAPSEAFF. The CDR3 DNA is TGTGCCAGCAGTATTGACGCGCCATCTGAAGCTTTCTTT. The J gene is TRBJ1-1, the V gene TRBV6-5; D is uncertain. The ends were cut back, 5 bases at V and 6 bases at J, with 13 bases in the middle. This CDR3 is 13 amino acids long. CDR1 and CDR2 from the germline V gene are MNHEY and SVGAGI.

The rearrangement joins TRBV19 to TRBJ2-5; D gene ambiguous. CDR1 is LNHDA and CDR2 is SQIVND in the germline V gene (reference sequence). The CDR3 totals 13 residues. V was trimmed by 4 bases and J by 1 base, leaving 7 bases between them. In DNA form, the CDR3 reads TGTGCCAGTAGTAAAAGCGTCCAAGAGACCCAGTACTTC. Protein: CASSKSVQETQYF.

The chain employs TRBV12-3 or TRBV12-4 and TRBJ1-5; D is uncertain. V lost 5 bases and J lost 0, with 5 bases in between. This CDR3 has 13 residues. As DNA, the CDR3 is TGTGCCAGCAGTCCATATAGCAATCAGCCCCAGCATTTT. Translating gives CASSPYSNQPQHF.

V is TRBV7-9 and J is TRBJ2-1; D assignment may be TRBD1 or TRBD2 (5 bases each). Trimming left V 5 bases short and J 8 bases short, with 25 bases between. Germline CDR1 is SEHNR and CDR2 is FQNEAQ (reference sequence). CDR3 length equals 17 residues. The CDR3 region is CASSPRVSGPSRDEQFF. The CDR3 DNA sequence: TGTGCCAGCAGCCCCCGCGTGTCGGGACCATCCCGTGATGAGCAGTTCTTC.

The gene calls are TRBV2 and TRBJ2-3, with 13 nucleotides matching TRBD2. This CDR3 comprises 17 residues. Germline V gives CDR1 SNHLY, CDR2 FYNNEI. V lost 5 bases to trimming and J lost 0 bases; unmatched junction nucleotides: 5. This chain's CDR3 is CASSPLAGGTSTDTQYF. The CDR3 coding sequence is TGTGCCAGCAGTCCACTAGCGGGGGGGACTAGCACAGATACGCAGTATTTT. Full variable domain (remainder filled in from reference TRBV2 and TRBJ2-3): EPEVTQTPSHQVTQMGQEVILRCVPISNHLYFYWYRQILGQKVEFLVSFYNNEISEKSEIFDDQFSVERPDGSNFTLKIRSTKLEDSAMYFCASSPLAGGTSTDTQYFGPGTRLTVL.

This chain uses TRBV7-9 with TRBJ1-4; D gene uncertain. The CDR3 consists of 15 residues. V was cut by 0 bases and J by 8 bases, with 13 bases left in between. Looked up from germline, CDR1 is SEHNR and CDR2 is FQNEAQ (reference sequence). CDR3 sequence: CASSLAAGHGEKLFF. The CDR3 nucleotides are TGTGCCAGCAGCTTAGCTGCGGGTCACGGGGAAAAACTGTTTTTT.

The CDR3 sequence is CSTGQGGYEQYF. CDR3 nucleotide sequence: TGCAGCACGGGACAGGGCGGTTACGAGCAGTACTTC. The chain couples TRBV29-1 to TRBJ2-7; 9 bases are shared with TRBD1. CDR1 is SQVTM and CDR2 is ANQGSEA in the germline V gene. With 8 bases clipped from V and 4 bases from J, the junction kept 6 bases outside the gene matches. The CDR3 is 12 amino acids.

This sequence joins TRBV18 and TRBJ1-1; weak D call: TRBD1 (5 bases). Germline values: CDR1 KGHSH, CDR2 LQKENI. The CDR3 has 15 residues. V lost 3 bases and J 0 bases, leaving 11 bases between the germline ends. The CDR3: CASSPRGMMNTEAFF. CDR3 sequence (DNA): TGTGCCAGCTCACCTCGGGGGATGATGAACACTGAAGCTTTCTTT.

V is TRBV10-1 and J is TRBJ2-1; 9 bases align to TRBD2. With V trimmed by 2 bases and J by 2 bases, 4 bases remained unmatched. CDR3 length: 16 residues. CDR1 is WNHNN and CDR2 is SYGVQD in the germline V gene (reference sequence). Written as DNA, the CDR3 is TGCGCCAGCAGTGAGAAGCTAGCGGGGACCTACAATGAGCAGTTCTTC. Protein product: CASSEKLAGTYNEQFF.

V gene TRBV28 combines with J gene TRBJ2-7, with D maybe TRBD2 (6 bases). The CDR3 has 16 amino acids. CDR1 is MDHEN and CDR2 is SYDVKM in the germline V gene. Trimming cost V 2 bases and J 0 bases, with 14 bases left between them. CDR3: CASSLTGGDPSYEQYF. The CDR3 region has the DNA TGTGCCAGCAGTTTAACCGGGGGTGATCCCTCCTACGAGCAGTACTTC.

The chain links TRBV18 to TRBJ2-5, with 8 bases lining up with TRBD2. There are 15 residues in the CDR3. Germline V CDR1 and CDR2: KGHSH, LQKENI. With V trimmed by 3 bases and J by 5 bases, 8 bases remained unmatched. CDR3 DNA: TGTGCCAGCTCACCGAATGCGGGGGGCCTGGAGACCCAGTACTTC. It specifies CASSPNAGGLETQYF.

Only one count was recorded for this clone. The chain is built from TRBV5-1 and TRBJ1-5; no definite D call. Per germline, CDR1 SGHRS and CDR2 YFSETQ. The ends were cut back, 2 bases at V and 6 bases at J, with 15 bases in the middle. The CDR3 totals 15 residues. The CDR3: CASSLLGLEAQPQHF. CDR3 DNA sequence: TGCGCCAGCAGCTTACTAGGTCTTGAGGCTCAGCCCCAGCATTTT.

This clone showed up just once. The V and J genes are TRBV5-4 and TRBJ1-2; tentatively, D is TRBD1 (6 bases). V lost 6 bases and J lost 4, with 19 bases in between. Germline V gene data show CDR1 as SGHNT and CDR2 as YYREEE (reference sequence). The CDR3 totals 15 residues. CDR3 protein: CASTKGGEKGYGYTF. The CDR3 DNA reads as TGTGCCAGCACTAAGGGGGGAGAAAAGGGCTATGGCTACACCTTC.

This clone is a singleton in its sample. The chain is built from TRBV7-9 and TRBJ2-3; 8 bases are a match to TRBD2. Germline-derived CDR1 and CDR2 are SEHNR and FQNEAQ (reference sequence). This CDR3 has 15 residues. Trimming at V came to 7 bases and at J to 6 bases, leaving 12 bases not matched to a gene. CDR3 region: CASTKSGSSGDTQYF. CDR3 bases: TGTGCCAGCACCAAAAGTGGGTCTAGCGGGGATACGCAGTATTTT.

The V call is TRBV5-1, the J call TRBJ2-3; possibly TRBD2 for D (5 bases). The CDR3 spans 14 residues. Trimming left V 0 bases short and J 4 bases short, with 9 bases between. In germline, CDR1 is SGHRS, CDR2 YFSETQ. CDR3 loop: CASSLVGGADTQYF. In DNA, the CDR3 is TGCGCCAGCAGCTTGGTAGGAGGCGCAGATACGCAGTATTTT. Complete variable domain (other parts from reference TRBV5-1 and TRBJ2-3): KAGVTQTPRYLIKTRGQQVTLSCSPISGHRSVSWYQQTPGQGLQFLFEYFSETQRNKGNFPGRFSGRQFSNSRSEMNVSTLELGDSALYLCASSLVGGADTQYFGPGTRLTVL.

The chain links TRBV6-1 to TRBJ2-3; TRBD1 or TRBD2 may be the D gene (6 bases each). The CDR3 spans 14 residues. Trimming removed 10 bases from V and 1 base from J, with 15 bases in between. CDR1 is MNHNS, CDR2 SASEGT, per germline. CDR3 residues: CATLKGGGTDTQYF. The DNA of the CDR3 is TGTGCCACCCTCAAGGGGGGCGGCACAGATACGCAGTATTTT.

The V gene is TRBV30, the J gene TRBJ1-4, with a possible D match to TRBD1 (6 bases). The V gene's germline CDR1 is GTSNPN and CDR2 SVGIG (reference sequence). The germline V and J ends were trimmed by 8 bases and 8 bases, with 21 bases remaining between them. This CDR3 is built from 14 residues. CDR3 in amino acids: CAAASGAGPEKLFF. CDR3 coding DNA: TGTGCCGCTGCCTCGGGGGCAGGTCCGGAAAAACTGTTTTTT.

This rearrangement joins TRBV2 to TRBJ1-5; D is uncertain. CDR3 length: 14 amino acids. Germline values: CDR1 SNHLY, CDR2 FYNNEI. V lost 6 bases and J 3 bases, leaving 12 bases between the germline ends. This CDR3 reads CASSGGPHNQPQHF. CDR3 nucleotides: TGTGCCAGCAGCGGAGGGCCTCACAATCAGCCCCAGCATTTT.

This clone was seen just once. This chain links TRBV2 with TRBJ2-7; TRBD2 aligns across 10 bases. Germline assignment: CDR1 SNHLY and CDR2 FYNNEI. J gave up 4 bases and V 8 bases, and 8 bases lay outside the gene matches. The length of the CDR3 is 14 residues. The CDR3 nucleotides are TGTGCCAGCCTTGGCTTAGCGGGGGGTTACGAGCAGTACTTC. It specifies CASLGLAGGYEQYF.

The CDR3 region is CASSLVSYEQYF. The CDR3 bases are TGTGCCAGCAGCTTAGTGTCCTACGAGCAGTACTTC. The chain links TRBV7-2 to TRBJ2-7, with D unclear. Germline CDR1 and CDR2: SGHTA and FQGNSA. This CDR3 is 12 amino acids long. V lost 1 base to trimming and J lost 1 base, with 2 bases between them.

The V gene is TRBV27, the J gene TRBJ1-5, with D perhaps matching TRBD1 (5 bases). This CDR3 is 14 amino acids long. Trimming took off 8 bases at V and 2 bases at J, with 13 bases between the two ends. The V gene's germline CDR1 is MNHEY and CDR2 SMNVEV (reference sequence). The CDR3 DNA is TGTGCCAGCGGACAACTCATGGGCAATCAGCCCCAGCATTTT. Its translation: CASGQLMGNQPQHF.